This T cell receptor beta chain was sequenced in a study of blood T cell repertoires in COVID-19. Study information: Samples representing acute and convalescent COVID-19 were sourced from the United States, Italy and Spain. Nucleic acid was either cDNA or gDNA, and it came from T cells, B-cell-depleted T cells, or PBMCs.

The V and J ends lost 1 base and 0 bases respectively, with 13 bases between them. This CDR3 is built from 16 residues. Looked up from germline, CDR1 is MNHNS and CDR2 is SASEGT. Original processing notes: Counts of nucleated cells, estimated from reference gene primer amplification, were obtained. Some clones are missing from TCRdb's copy, which holds only in-frame ones; the method was immunoSEQ multiplex PCR. V, J and clone size are taken as reported in that table, and D and trimming were inferred from the DNA itself. In the table there are about 240,000 clones, 75% to 90% of which are singletons. This rearrangement joins TRBV6-1 to TRBJ2-7; a weak D match, TRBD2 (5 bases). Specimen: peripheral blood. The TCR originated in a woman in her sixties or seventies with active or convalescent COVID-19. CDR3 amino acids: CASSEDRTGSSYEQYF. For the CDR3, the DNA is TGTGCCAGCAGTGAAGACCGGACGGGAAGCTCCTACGAGCAGTACTTC.